The clone carrying this T cell receptor beta chain was detected a few times. Its target is not known. The data originate from a study of early T cells in non-severe SARS-CoV-2 infection. Study information: The chains were unpaired, and the sequenced material was bulk RNA from unsorted whole blood. General observations from the study: VDJdb-based matching was biased toward anti-spike CD8 responses and missed private and CD4 specificities.

Each cDNA molecule carried a unique molecular identifier. TCRdb independently ran MiXCR on the 5' RACE reads; one entry per CDR3 protein. The sample includes 70,000 to 75,000 distinct CDR3 sequences, 12% to 15% of them seen just once. CDR1 is SGHTA and CDR2 is FQGNSA in the germline V gene. Trimming took 3 bases from V and 4 from J, leaving 12 bases between them. CDR3 length: 14 residues. The sequence was obtained from an adult who was a healthcare worker with PCR-confirmed SARS-CoV-2 infection or an uninfected control (not recorded which). The sample taken for sequencing was whole blood. V gene TRBV7-2 combines with J gene TRBJ1-2; D unresolved. CDR3 sequence reads: CASSFEGRSYGYTF. The CDR3 nucleotides read TGTGCCAGCAGCTTCGAAGGACGGAGCTATGGCTACACCTTC.